This T cell receptor (beta chain) was captured by sequencing in a study of blood T cell repertoires in COVID-19. Study-level information: Material from acute and convalescent COVID-19 was sourced from the United States, Italy and Spain. Sources were T cells, B-cell-depleted T cells, or PBMCs; the material itself was cDNA or gDNA.

This CDR3 contains 15 residues. The V gene lost 5 bases and the J gene lost 4 bases, with 17 bases spanning the gap. Germline assignment: CDR1 SEHNR and CDR2 FQNEAQ (reference sequence). TCRdb's copy holds only in-frame clones and misses some; the assay was immunoSEQ multiplex PCR. Counted here are 190,000 or so clones, more than 75% occurring once; the ten biggest clones make up about 9.6%. The sequencing input was PBMCs or T cells enriched from blood (not recorded which). J is TRBJ1-1 and V is TRBV7-9; D may be TRBD1 (6 bases). This clonotype originated in a woman aged 30 to 39 who had recovered from COVID-19. In DNA form, the CDR3 reads TGTGCCAGCAGCCAAATCCAGGGGCTTAGCACTGAAGCTTTCTTT. This sequence encodes CASSQIQGLSTEAFF. Supplemented by reference TRBV7-9 and TRBJ1-1, the full variable domain reads DTGVSQNPRHKITKRGQNVTFRCDPISEHNRLYWYRQTLGQGPEFLTYFQNEAQLEKSRLLSDRFSAERPKGSFSTLEIQRTEQGDSAMYLCASSQIQGLSTEAFFGQGTRLTVV.